This T cell receptor beta chain is from a study of glioma-infiltrating T cells after dendritic cell vaccination. Assay: immunoSEQ multiplex PCR; the TCRdb copy retains only in-frame clones and omits some. Here the sample spans some 100,000 clones, more than 75% being singletons. The specimen comprised blood, sampled before dendritic cell vaccination. This sequence originates from a human donor with glioblastoma.

The CDR3 DNA follows: TGTGCCAGCACCCTTGACAGGATCGGTGGCTACACCTTC. It specifies CASTLDRIGGYTF. V gene TRBV6-1 combines with J gene TRBJ1-2, with D possibly matching TRBD1 (6 bases). This CDR3 has 13 residues. V lost 7 bases to trimming and J lost 7 bases, with 16 bases between them. The germline V gene encodes CDR1 MNHNS and CDR2 SASEGT.